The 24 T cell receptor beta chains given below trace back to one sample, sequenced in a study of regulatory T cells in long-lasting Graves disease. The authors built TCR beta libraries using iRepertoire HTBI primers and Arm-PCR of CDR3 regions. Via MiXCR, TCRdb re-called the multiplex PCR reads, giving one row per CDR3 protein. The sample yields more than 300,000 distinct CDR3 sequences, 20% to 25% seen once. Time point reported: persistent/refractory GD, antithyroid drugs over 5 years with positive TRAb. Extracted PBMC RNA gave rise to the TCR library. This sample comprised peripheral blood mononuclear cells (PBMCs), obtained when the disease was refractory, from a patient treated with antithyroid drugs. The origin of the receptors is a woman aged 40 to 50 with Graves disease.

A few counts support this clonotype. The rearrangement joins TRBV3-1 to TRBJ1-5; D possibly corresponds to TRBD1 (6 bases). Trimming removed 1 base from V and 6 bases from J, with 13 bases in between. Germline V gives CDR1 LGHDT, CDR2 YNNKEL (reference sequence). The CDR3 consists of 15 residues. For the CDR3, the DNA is TGTGCCAGCAGCCAAGTCAGGGGTTCGGGTCAGCCCCAGCATTTT. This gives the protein CASSQVRGSGQPQHF.

CDR3 amino acids: CASMALDSNSPLHF. CDR3 coding DNA: TGTGCCAGCATGGCCTTGGACAGCAATTCACCCCTCCACTTT. The chain is built from TRBV6-2 or TRBV6-3 and TRBJ1-6; perhaps TRBD1 as D (6 bases). Germline values: CDR1 MNHEY, CDR2 SVGEGT. Trimming cost V 7 bases and J 7 bases, with 14 bases left between them. The CDR3 runs 14 residues.

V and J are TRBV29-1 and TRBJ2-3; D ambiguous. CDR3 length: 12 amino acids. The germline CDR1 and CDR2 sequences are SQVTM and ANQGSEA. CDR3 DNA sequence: TGCACAATGCAAGCTAGCACAGATACGCAGTATTTT. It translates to CTMQASTDTQYF.

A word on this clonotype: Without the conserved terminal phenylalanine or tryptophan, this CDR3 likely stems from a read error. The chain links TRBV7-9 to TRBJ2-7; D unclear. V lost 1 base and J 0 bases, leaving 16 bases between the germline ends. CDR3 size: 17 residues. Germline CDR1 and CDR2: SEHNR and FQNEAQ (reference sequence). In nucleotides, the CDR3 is TGTGCCAGCAGCTTAGTTCTAGTCCGAAGGAGCTCCTACGAGCAGTACCTC. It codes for CASSLVLVRRSSYEQYL.

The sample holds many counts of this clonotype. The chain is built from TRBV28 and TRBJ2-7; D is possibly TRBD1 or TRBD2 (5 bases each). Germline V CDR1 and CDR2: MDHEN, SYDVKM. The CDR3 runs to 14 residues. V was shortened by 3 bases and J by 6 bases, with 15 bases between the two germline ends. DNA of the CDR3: TGTGCCAGCAGTTTGGTTGCCGGGACGGGCGAGCAGTACTTC. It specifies CASSLVAGTGEQYF.

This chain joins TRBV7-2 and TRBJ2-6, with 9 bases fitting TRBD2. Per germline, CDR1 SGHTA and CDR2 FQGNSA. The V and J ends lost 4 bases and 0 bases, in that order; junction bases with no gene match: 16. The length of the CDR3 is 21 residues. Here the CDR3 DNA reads TGTGCCAGCAGCTCCCCTCCCGGGACTAGCTCATCAAGCTCTGGGGCCAACGTCCTGACTTTC. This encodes CASSSPPGTSSSSSGANVLTF. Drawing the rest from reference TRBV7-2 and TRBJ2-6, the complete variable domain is GAGVSQSPSNKVTEKGKDVELRCDPISGHTALYWYRQSLGQGLEFLIYFQGNSAPDKSGLPSDRFSAERTGGSVSTLTIQRTQQEDSAVYLCASSSPPGTSSSSSGANVLTFGAGSRLTVL.

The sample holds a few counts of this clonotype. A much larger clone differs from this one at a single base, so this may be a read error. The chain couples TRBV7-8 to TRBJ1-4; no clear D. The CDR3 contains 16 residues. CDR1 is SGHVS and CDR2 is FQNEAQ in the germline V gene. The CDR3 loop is CASSLARFTDNEKLCF. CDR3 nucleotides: TGTGCCAGCAGCTTAGCGCGTTTCACGGATAATGAAAAACTGTGTTTT. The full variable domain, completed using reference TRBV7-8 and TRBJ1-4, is GAGVSQSPRYKVAKRGQDVALRCDPISGHVSLFWYQQALGQGPEFLTYFQNEAQLDKSGLPSDRFFAERPEGSVSTLKIQRTQQEDSAVYLCASSLARFTDNEKLCFGSGTQLSVL.

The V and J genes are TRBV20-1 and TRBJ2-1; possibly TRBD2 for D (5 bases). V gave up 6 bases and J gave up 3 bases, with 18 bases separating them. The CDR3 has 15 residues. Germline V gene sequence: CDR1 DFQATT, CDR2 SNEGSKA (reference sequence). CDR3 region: CSATRDYQIYNEQFF. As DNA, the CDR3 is TGCAGTGCCACCCGCGACTACCAGATCTACAATGAGCAGTTCTTC.

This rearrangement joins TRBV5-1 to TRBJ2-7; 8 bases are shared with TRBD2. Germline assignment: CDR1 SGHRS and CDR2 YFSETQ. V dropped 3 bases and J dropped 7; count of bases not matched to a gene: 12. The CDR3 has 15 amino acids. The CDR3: CASSSWTSPDNEQYF. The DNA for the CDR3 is TGCGCCAGCAGCTCCTGGACTAGCCCGGATAATGAGCAGTACTTC.

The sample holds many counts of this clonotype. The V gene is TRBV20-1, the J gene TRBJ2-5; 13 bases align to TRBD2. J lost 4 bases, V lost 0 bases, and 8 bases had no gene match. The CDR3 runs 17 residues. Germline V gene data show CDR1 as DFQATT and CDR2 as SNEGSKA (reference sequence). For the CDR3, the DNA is TGCAGTGCTAGAGATCATGGACTAGCGGGAGTGGGAGAGACCCAGTACTTC. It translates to CSARDHGLAGVGETQYF.

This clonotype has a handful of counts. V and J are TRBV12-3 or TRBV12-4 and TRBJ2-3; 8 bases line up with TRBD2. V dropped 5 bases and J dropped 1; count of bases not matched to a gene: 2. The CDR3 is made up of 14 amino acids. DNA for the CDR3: TGTGCCAGCAGTACTAGCGGTCGCACAGATACGCAGTATTTT. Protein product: CASSTSGRTDTQYF.

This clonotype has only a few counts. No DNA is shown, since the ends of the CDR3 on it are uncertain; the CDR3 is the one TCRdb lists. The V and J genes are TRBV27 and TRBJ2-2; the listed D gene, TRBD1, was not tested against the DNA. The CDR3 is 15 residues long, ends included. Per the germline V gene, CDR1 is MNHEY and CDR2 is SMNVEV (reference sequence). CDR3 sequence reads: CASSTSGPYTGELFF.

CDR3 bases: TGTGCCAGCAGCTCTTTCCTTAGCACAGATACGCAGTATTTT. It translates to CASSSFLSTDTQYF. The genes are TRBV7-6 and TRBJ2-3, with D hard to call. The CDR3 runs 14 residues. V gave up 4 bases and J gave up 0 bases, with 8 bases separating them. CDR1 is SGHVS and CDR2 is FNYEAQ in the germline V gene. Based on the CDR3 plus reference TRBV7-6 and TRBJ2-3, the full variable domain is GAGVSQSPRYKVTKRGQDVALRCDPISGHVSLYWYRQALGQGPEFLTYFNYEAQQDKSGLPNDRFSAERPEGSISTLTIQRTEQRDSAMYRCASSSFLSTDTQYFGPGTRLTVL.

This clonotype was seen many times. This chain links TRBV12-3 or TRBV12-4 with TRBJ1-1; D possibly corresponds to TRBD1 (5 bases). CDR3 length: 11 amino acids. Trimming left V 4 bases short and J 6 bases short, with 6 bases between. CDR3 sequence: CASSWGAEAFF. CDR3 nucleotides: TGTGCCAGCAGTTGGGGGGCTGAAGCTTTCTTT.

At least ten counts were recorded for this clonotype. The CDR3 spells CASRGVAGELFF. CDR3 nucleotide sequence: TGTGCCAGCAGGGGGGTCGCCGGGGAGCTGTTTTTT. The V call is TRBV2, the J call TRBJ2-2; D may correspond to TRBD1 or TRBD2 (5 bases each). This CDR3 is 12 amino acids long. Trimming left V 6 bases short and J 6 bases short, with 8 bases between. Germline V CDR1 and CDR2: SNHLY, FYNNEI.

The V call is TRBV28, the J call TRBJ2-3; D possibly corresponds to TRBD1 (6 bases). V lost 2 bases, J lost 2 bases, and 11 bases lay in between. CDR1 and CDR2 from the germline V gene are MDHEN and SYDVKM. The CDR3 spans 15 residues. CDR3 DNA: TGTGCCAGCAGTTTACCTCAGGGGTCCACAGATACGCAGTATTTT. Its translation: CASSLPQGSTDTQYF.

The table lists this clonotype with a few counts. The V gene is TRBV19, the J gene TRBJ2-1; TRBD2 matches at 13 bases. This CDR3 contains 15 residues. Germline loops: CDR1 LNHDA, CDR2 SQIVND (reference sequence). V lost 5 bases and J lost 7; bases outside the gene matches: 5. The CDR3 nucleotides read TGTGCCAGTAGTGTACTAGCGGGAGGGCCGAATGAGCAGTTCTTC. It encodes CASSVLAGGPNEQFF.

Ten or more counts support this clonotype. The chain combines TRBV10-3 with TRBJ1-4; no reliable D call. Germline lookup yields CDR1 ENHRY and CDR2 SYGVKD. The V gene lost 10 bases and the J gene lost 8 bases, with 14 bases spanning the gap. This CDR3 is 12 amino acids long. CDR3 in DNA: TGTGCCACTAGCCTGACTGAGGAAAAACTGTTTTTT. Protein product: CATSLTEEKLFF.

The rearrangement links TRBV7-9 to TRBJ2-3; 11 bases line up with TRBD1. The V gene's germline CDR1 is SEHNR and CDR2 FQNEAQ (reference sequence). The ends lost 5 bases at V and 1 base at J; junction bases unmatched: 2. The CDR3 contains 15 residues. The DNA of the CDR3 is TGTGCCAGCAGCATGGGACAGGGGGGCACAGATACGCAGTATTTT. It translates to CASSMGQGGTDTQYF.

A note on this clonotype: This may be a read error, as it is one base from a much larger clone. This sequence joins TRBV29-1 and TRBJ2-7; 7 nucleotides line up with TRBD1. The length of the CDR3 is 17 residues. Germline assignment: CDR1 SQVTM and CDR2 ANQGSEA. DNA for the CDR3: TGCAGTCTCATAAGAGACAGGGTCTTTAGCACGGACTACGAGCAGTACTTC. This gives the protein CSLIRDRVFSTDYEQYF.

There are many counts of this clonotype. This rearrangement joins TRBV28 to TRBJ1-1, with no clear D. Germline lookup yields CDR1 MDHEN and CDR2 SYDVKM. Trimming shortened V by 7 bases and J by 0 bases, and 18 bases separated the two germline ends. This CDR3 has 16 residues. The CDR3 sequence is CASIPAEASLNTEAFF. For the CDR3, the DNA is TGTGCCAGCATCCCAGCAGAGGCCAGCCTGAACACTGAAGCTTTCTTT.

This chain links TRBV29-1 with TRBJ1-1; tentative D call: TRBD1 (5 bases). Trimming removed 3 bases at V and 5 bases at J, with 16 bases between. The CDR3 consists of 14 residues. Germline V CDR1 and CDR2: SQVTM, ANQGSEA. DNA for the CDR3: TGCAGCGTTGATCAGGGCACCTTCGATACTGAAGCTTTCTTT. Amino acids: CSVDQGTFDTEAFF.

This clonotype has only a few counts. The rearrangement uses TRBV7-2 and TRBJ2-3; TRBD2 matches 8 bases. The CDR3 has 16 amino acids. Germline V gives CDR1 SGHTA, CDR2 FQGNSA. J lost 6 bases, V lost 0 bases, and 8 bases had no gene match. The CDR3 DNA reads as TGTGCCAGCAGCTTAGCCGGGAGGGGGAACGCGGATACGCAGTATTTT. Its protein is CASSLAGRGNADTQYF. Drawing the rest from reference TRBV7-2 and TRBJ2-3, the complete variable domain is GAGVSQSPSNKVTEKGKDVELRCDPISGHTALYWYRQSLGQGLEFLIYFQGNSAPDKSGLPSDRFSAERTGGSVSTLTIQRTQQEDSAVYLCASSLAGRGNADTQYFGPGTRLTVL.

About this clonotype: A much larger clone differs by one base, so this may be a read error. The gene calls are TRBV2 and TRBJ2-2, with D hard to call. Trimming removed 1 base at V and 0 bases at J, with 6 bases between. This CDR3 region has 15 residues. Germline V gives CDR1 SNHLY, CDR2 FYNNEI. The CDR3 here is CASSEDYTNTGELFF. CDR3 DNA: TGTGCCAGCAGTGAAGATTACACGAACACCGGGGAGCTGTTTTTT.